Each of the 27 T cell receptor beta chains below was sequenced from the same sample in a study of beta chain features in type 1 diabetes. Sequenced material consisted of expressed TCRB transcripts (all of the isolated RNA was reverse transcribed). This table comes from immunoSEQ multiplex PCR, and its TCRdb copy is limited to in-frame clones, with some not included. The sample has approximately 100,000 clones, about 40% seen once; the top ten hold over 0.065%. The sequencing sample was made of stem cell memory CD4+ T cells from blood. These receptor sequences come from a woman aged 18-29 years in good health.

The J gene is TRBJ1-2, the V gene TRBV6-5, with TRBD1 as a possible D gene (6 bases). The germline V and J ends were trimmed by 10 bases and 4 bases, with 16 bases remaining between them. Looked up from germline, CDR1 is MNHEY and CDR2 is SVGAGI. The CDR3 covers 13 residues. This chain's CDR3 is CAINPGVRYGYTF. The CDR3 DNA is TGTGCCATCAACCCAGGGGTACGCTATGGCTACACCTTC.

V usage is TRBV19 and J usage is TRBJ2-7, with a weak D call TRBD1 (6 bases). CDR3 size: 16 residues. From germline, CDR1 is LNHDA and CDR2 SQIVND (reference sequence). V dropped 5 bases and J dropped 6 bases, with 23 bases sitting between them. The CDR3 protein is CASSPGGHGREGEQYF. The CDR3 DNA sequence: TGTGCCAGTAGTCCTGGGGGACACGGACGGGAAGGCGAGCAGTACTTC.

The chain is built from TRBV6-6 and TRBJ2-7; TRBD1 agrees at 7 bases. This CDR3 is 14 amino acids long. V shed 6 bases and J 0 bases; nucleotides not matched to a gene: 5. From germline, CDR1 is MNHNY and CDR2 SVGAGI (reference sequence). CDR3 in DNA: TGTGCCAGCAGCCGGGACAGCTTCTCCTACGAGCAGTACTTC. Translating gives CASSRDSFSYEQYF.

About this clone itself: Within the sample, other DNA sequences also encode this same CDR3. This chain joins TRBV29-1 and TRBJ2-7, with D tentatively TRBD1 (6 bases). The CDR3 has 11 residues. V gave up 3 bases and J gave up 3 bases, with 6 bases separating them. Germline V gene data show CDR1 as SQVTM and CDR2 as ANQGSEA. This chain's CDR3 is CSVDRGYEQYF. The CDR3 nucleotides are TGCAGCGTTGACAGGGGCTACGAGCAGTACTTC.

This chain connects TRBV4-1 to TRBJ1-4, with 9 bases matching TRBD1. Germline lookup yields CDR1 MGHRA and CDR2 YSYEKL. CDR3 length: 16 residues. V was clipped by 4 bases and J by 5 bases; unmatched bases: 8. The CDR3 nucleotides are TGCGCCAGCAGCCTGGATCAGGGGACAGGGAATGAAAAACTGTTTTTT. The encoded protein is CASSLDQGTGNEKLFF.

This clone was counted a few times. This chain uses TRBV30 with TRBJ2-5, with D possibly being TRBD1 (5 bases). Per the germline V gene, CDR1 is GTSNPN and CDR2 is SVGIG (reference sequence). The CDR3 has 13 amino acids. V dropped 1 base and J dropped 1 base, with 7 bases sitting between them. CDR3 amino acids: CAWSADSQETQYF. As DNA, the CDR3 is TGTGCCTGGAGTGCCGACAGCCAAGAGACCCAGTACTTC.

The chain links TRBV23-1 to TRBJ1-5; 10 nucleotides align to TRBD1. TRBV23-1 is an ORF, and what it does is uncertain. J lost 2 bases, V lost 0 bases, and 1 base had no gene match. The CDR3 has 16 amino acids. CDR3: CASSQSGQGGNQPQHF. The DNA of the CDR3 is TGCGCCAGCAGTCAATCCGGACAGGGGGGCAATCAGCCCCAGCATTTT.

This clone was detected a few times. The CDR3 loop is CASSLRQGVTYEQYF. The CDR3 region has the DNA TGCGCCAGCAGCCTTCGACAGGGCGTAACCTACGAGCAGTACTTC. The rearrangement joins TRBV5-1 to TRBJ2-5, with TRBD1 matching over 7 bases. The closer fit of TRBJ2-7 to the DNA end suggests the J call may be wrong. Germline-derived CDR1 and CDR2 are SGHRS and YFSETQ. The CDR3 consists of 15 residues.

A few counts support this clone. The rearrangement links TRBV7-2 to TRBJ2-5, with 12 bases that match TRBD2. The CDR3 has 19 amino acids. The J segment lost 3 bases and the V segment lost 5 bases, leaving 16 bases of the junction unmatched. Germline CDR1 and CDR2: SGHTA and FQGNSA. The CDR3 DNA reads as TGTGCCAGCAGCCCCCGGCGGCTAGCGGGAGGGATGGTCGAAGAGACCCAGTACTTC. Encoded protein: CASSPRRLAGGMVEETQYF. Complete variable domain (other parts from reference TRBV7-2 and TRBJ2-5): GAGVSQSPSNKVTEKGKDVELRCDPISGHTALYWYRQSLGQGLEFLIYFQGNSAPDKSGLPSDRFSAERTGGSVSTLTIQRTQQEDSAVYLCASSPRRLAGGMVEETQYFGPGTRLLVL.

There are a few counts of this clone. This rearrangement joins TRBV10-2 to TRBJ2-5; 9 nucleotides align to TRBD2. Per germline, CDR1 WSHSY and CDR2 SAAADI. The CDR3 has 13 residues. Trimming took 7 bases from V and 8 from J; bases not matched to a gene: 8. Here the CDR3 reads CASNPGLAGTQYF. The DNA of the CDR3 is TGCGCCAGCAACCCGGGACTAGCCGGTACCCAGTACTTC.

The rearrangement uses TRBV5-1 and TRBJ2-7, with 10 bases aligning to TRBD2. Per germline, CDR1 SGHRS and CDR2 YFSETQ. This CDR3 is built from 15 residues. V gave up 4 bases and J gave up 4 bases; unmatched junction bases: 8. The CDR3 nucleotides are TGCGCCAGCAGCAGCCTGACTAGCGGGCCATACGAGCAGTACTTC. The encoded protein is CASSSLTSGPYEQYF.

This clone showed up just a few times. The chain couples TRBV4-1 to TRBJ1-2; D gene uncertain. The length of the CDR3 is 13 residues. The germline V gene has CDR1 MGHRA and CDR2 YSYEKL. The V gene lost 0 bases and the J gene lost 4 bases, with 6 bases spanning the gap. In nucleotides, the CDR3 is TGCGCCAGCAGCCAAGAGAGCATCTATGGCTACACCTTC. Its protein product is CASSQESIYGYTF.

This clone occurred once. The gene calls are TRBV18 and TRBJ2-1; 7 bases fit TRBD2. The trim removed 2 bases at V and 6 bases at J, leaving 7 bases unmatched. Per the germline V gene, CDR1 is KGHSH and CDR2 is LQKENI. CDR3 length: 15 residues. CDR3 amino acids: CASSPGTTGVNEQFF. The CDR3 DNA is TGTGCCAGCTCACCAGGGACTACGGGCGTCAATGAGCAGTTCTTC.

This clone occurred a few times. V is TRBV30 and J is TRBJ1-5; D ambiguous. The ends were cut back, 1 base at V and 0 bases at J, with 4 bases in the middle. Germline CDR1 is GTSNPN and CDR2 is SVGIG (reference sequence). The CDR3 sequence is 13 residues long. The CDR3: CAWSADSNQPQHF. CDR3 DNA: TGTGCCTGGAGTGCAGATAGCAATCAGCCCCAGCATTTT.

This chain uses TRBV19 with TRBJ1-5; D is possibly TRBD1 (6 bases). The germline V gene has CDR1 LNHDA and CDR2 SQIVND (reference sequence). The CDR3 is made up of 16 amino acids. Trimming removed 5 bases from V and 2 bases from J, with 16 bases in between. The CDR3, as DNA: TGTGCCAGTAGTCGGCGGGGGGCATCGGGCAATCAGCCCCAGCATTTT. Amino acid sequence: CASSRRGASGNQPQHF.

The V call is TRBV25-1, the J call TRBJ2-6; D ambiguous. V lost 6 bases and J lost 0, with 6 bases in between. CDR1 and CDR2 (germline): MGHDK, SYGVNS. The CDR3 extends over 14 amino acids. CDR3 sequence (DNA): TGTGCCAGCAGGTTGAGCTCTGGGGCCAACGTCCTGACTTTC. It specifies CASRLSSGANVLTF. Supplemented by reference TRBV25-1 and TRBJ2-6, the full variable domain reads EADIYQTPRYLVIGTGKKITLECSQTMGHDKMYWYQQDPGMELHLIHYSYGVNSTEKGDLSSESTVSRIRTEHFPLTLESARPSHTSQYLCASRLSSGANVLTFGAGSRLTVL.

CDR3 region: CASSSRLARVNEQFF. For the CDR3, the DNA is TGTGCCAGCAGCTCCAGACTAGCAAGAGTGAATGAGCAGTTCTTC. V is TRBV7-9 and J is TRBJ2-1, with TRBD2 matching 7 bases. CDR1 is SEHNR, CDR2 FQNEAQ, per germline (reference sequence). J gave up 7 bases and V 4 bases, and 10 bases lay outside the gene matches. The CDR3 spans 15 residues.

This clone was counted only a few times. The chain combines TRBV7-3 with TRBJ2-6; the D is unclear. The germline CDR1 and CDR2 sequences are SGHTA and FQGTGA. Trimming cost V 5 bases and J 0 bases, with 11 bases left between them. The CDR3 consists of 16 residues. For the CDR3, the DNA is TGTGCCAGCAGCCCAAGCCTCTCCTCTGGGGCCAACGTCCTGACTTTC. Protein sequence: CASSPSLSSGANVLTF.

This clone was detected a few times. This sequence joins TRBV6-1 and TRBJ2-5; TRBD2 matches 10 bases. CDR3 length: 17 amino acids. CDR1 MNHNS and CDR2 SASEGT come from the germline V gene. The trim removed 1 base at V and 1 base at J, leaving 6 bases unmatched. DNA for the CDR3: TGTGCCAGCAGTGAAGTACAGAGCGGGAGGGCCCAAGAGACCCAGTACTTC. Protein: CASSEVQSGRAQETQYF.

This clone was seen only a few times. This chain connects TRBV28 to TRBJ2-1, with D possibly TRBD2 on 5 matching bases. The CDR3 spans 15 residues. CDR1 MDHEN and CDR2 SYDVKM come from the germline V gene. The V end lost 5 bases, the J end lost 0 bases, and 11 bases lay between the germline ends. CDR3 protein: CASSTSGRSYNEQFF. Here the CDR3 DNA reads TGTGCCAGCAGTACAAGCGGTCGCTCCTACAATGAGCAGTTCTTC.

This clone was picked up a small number of times. The J gene is TRBJ2-3, the V gene TRBV7-9; TRBD1 agrees at 7 bases. With 4 bases clipped from V and 1 base from J, the junction kept 8 bases outside the gene matches. CDR1 and CDR2 (germline): SEHNR, FQNEAQ (reference sequence). The CDR3 is 16 residues long. The CDR3 coding sequence is TGTGCCAGCAGCTCTGGGGCGAGGGGGCGCACAGATACGCAGTATTTT. Protein: CASSSGARGRTDTQYF. The variable domain in full, completed from reference TRBV7-9 and TRBJ2-3, reads DTGVSQNPRHKITKRGQNVTFRCDPISEHNRLYWYRQTLGQGPEFLTYFQNEAQLEKSRLLSDRFSAERPKGSFSTLEIQRTEQGDSAMYLCASSSGARGRTDTQYFGPGTRLTVL.

This clone was counted between two and nine times. The chain is built from TRBV9 and TRBJ2-1; 11 positions match TRBD2. V lost 4 bases to trimming and J lost 12 bases; unmatched junction nucleotides: 12. The germline gives CDR1 SGDLS, CDR2 YYNGEE. The CDR3 sequence is 15 residues long. The CDR3 protein is CASSRTSGSAVGQFF. In DNA form, the CDR3 reads TGTGCCAGCAGCAGAACTAGCGGGAGCGCTGTCGGGCAGTTCTTC. Based on the CDR3 plus reference TRBV9 and TRBJ2-1, the full variable domain is DSGVTQTPKHLITATGQRVTLRCSPRSGDLSVYWYQQSLDQGLQFLIQYYNGEERAKGNILERFSAQQFPDLHSELNLSSLELGDSALYFCASSRTSGSAVGQFFGPGTRLTVL.

This clone came up a few times. J is TRBJ2-7 and V is TRBV7-9, with 10 bases that match TRBD1. This CDR3 region has 15 residues. Per germline, CDR1 SEHNR and CDR2 FQNEAQ (reference sequence). V shed 2 bases and J 4 bases; nucleotides not matched to a gene: 5. Here the CDR3 DNA reads TGTGCCAGCAGCTTACCTGGACAGGGGGGATACGAGCAGTACTTC. It translates to CASSLPGQGGYEQYF.

This clone was picked up a small number of times. The CDR3 loop reads CAISAGTSGNYNEQFF. DNA of the CDR3: TGTGCCATCAGCGCCGGGACTAGCGGGAATTACAATGAGCAGTTCTTC. This sequence joins TRBV10-3 and TRBJ2-1, with 13 bases fitting TRBD2. The CDR3 contains 16 residues. V lost 6 bases to trimming and J lost 4 bases; unmatched junction nucleotides: 6. Germline V gene sequence: CDR1 ENHRY, CDR2 SYGVKD.

This chain joins TRBV19 and TRBJ2-2, with D possibly being TRBD2 (6 bases). The CDR3 extends over 16 amino acids. Germline-derived CDR1 and CDR2 are LNHDA and SQIVND (reference sequence). Trimming left V 7 bases short and J 3 bases short, with 18 bases between. The CDR3 region is CASTSSAGIHTGELFF. The CDR3 coding sequence is TGTGCCAGTACCTCAAGTGCGGGAATCCACACCGGGGAGCTGTTTTTT. The whole variable domain, filled in from reference TRBV19 and TRBJ2-2, reads DGGITQSPKYLFRKEGQNVTLSCEQNLNHDAMYWYRQDPGQGLRLIYYSQIVNDFQKGDIAEGYSVSREKKESFPLTVTSAQKNPTAFYLCASTSSAGIHTGELFFGEGSRLTVL.

The CDR3 protein is CAWSVQEYQPQHF. In DNA, the CDR3 is TGTGCCTGGAGTGTACAGGAGTATCAGCCCCAGCATTTT. This chain joins TRBV30 and TRBJ1-5; D perhaps matches TRBD1 (5 bases). The CDR3 consists of 13 residues. Germline CDR1 GTSNPN, CDR2 SVGIG (reference sequence). Trimming took 0 bases from V and 5 from J, leaving 8 bases between them.

This clone was seen more than once but under ten times. The CDR3 loop is CASSYGLEGTEAFF. The CDR3 bases are TGTGCCAGCAGTTACGGCCTAGAGGGAACTGAAGCTTTCTTT. The chain is built from TRBV6-5 and TRBJ1-1; D call uncertain. This CDR3 comprises 14 residues. CDR1 and CDR2 (germline): MNHEY, SVGAGI. With 2 bases removed from V and 5 bases from J, the gap between germline ends came to 12 bases.